This TCR beta chain was observed in a study of memory CD4+ T cells and cytomegalovirus serostatus. The germline CDR1 and CDR2 sequences are LNHDA and SQIVND (reference sequence). V trimming: 4 bases; J trimming: 12 bases; junction bases outside the gene matches: 12. The CDR3 consists of 15 residues. Single viable CD3+CD4+CD8-CD45RO+ cells were sorted as the memory CD4+ T cells. Serostatus was set by detecting CMV pp150, pp28, p38, p52 IgG. After thawing, CD4+ T cells were positively selected. Assay used: immunoSEQ multiplex PCR; TCRdb lists only in-frame clones, some missing. Of 20,000 to 30,000 clones in the sample, less than 80% were seen once. With respect to this clone: Its antigen is not identified.

Study-wide findings and caveats: Each of roughly 65 CMV-associated TCRbeta sequences occurred in one to five individuals. Repertoires predicted CMV serostatus with median bootstrapped AUC of 0.95.

The TCR sequence derives from an adult in good health and CMV-seronegative. Specimen: memory CD4+ T cells from blood. The rearrangement links TRBV19 to TRBJ2-1, with 10 bases identical to TRBD2. The CDR3 reads CASSKAGTSASWQFF. Here the CDR3 DNA reads TGTGCCAGTAGTAAGGCCGGGACTAGCGCCTCGTGGCAGTTCTTC. The variable domain in full, with the rest retrieved from reference TRBV19 and TRBJ2-1, is DGGITQSPKYLFRKEGQNVTLSCEQNLNHDAMYWYRQDPGQGLRLIYYSQIVNDFQKGDIAEGYSVSREKKESFPLTVTSAQKNPTAFYLCASSKAGTSASWQFFGPGTRLTVL.